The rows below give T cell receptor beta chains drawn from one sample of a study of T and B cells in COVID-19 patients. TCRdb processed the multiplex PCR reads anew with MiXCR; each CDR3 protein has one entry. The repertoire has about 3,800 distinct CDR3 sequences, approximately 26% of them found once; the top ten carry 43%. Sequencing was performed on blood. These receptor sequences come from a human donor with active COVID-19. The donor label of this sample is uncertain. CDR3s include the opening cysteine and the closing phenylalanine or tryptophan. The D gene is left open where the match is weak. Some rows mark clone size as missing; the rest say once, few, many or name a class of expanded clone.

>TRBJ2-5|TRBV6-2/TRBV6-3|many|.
CASSYEGETQYF
TGTGCCAGCAGTTACGAGGGAGAGACCCAGTACTTC
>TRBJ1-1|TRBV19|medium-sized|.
CASTGRVNTEAFF
TGTGCCAGTACAGGCAGGGTTAACACTGAAGCTTTCTTT
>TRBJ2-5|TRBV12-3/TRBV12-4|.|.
CASGFPGEETQYF
TGTGCTAGTGGTTTCCCTGGGGAGGAGACCCAGTACTTC
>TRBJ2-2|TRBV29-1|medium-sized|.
CSVVGADTWGELFF
TGCAGCGTTGTGGGGGCTGACACTTGGGGGGAGCTGTTTTTT
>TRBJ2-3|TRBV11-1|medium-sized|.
CASSLYGVATTDTQYF
TGTGCCAGCAGCTTATATGGAGTAGCAACCACAGATACGCAGTATTTT
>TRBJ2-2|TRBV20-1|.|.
CSAFDRNTGELFF
TGCAGTGCCTTTGACAGGAACACCGGGGAGCTGTTTTTT
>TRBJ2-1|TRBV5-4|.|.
CASSLGAGALHNEQFF
TGTGCCAGCAGCTTGGGGGCGGGGGCCCTTCACAATGAGCAGTTCTTC
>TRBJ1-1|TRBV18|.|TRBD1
CASSSGQGAYTEAFF
TGTGCCAGCTCATCCGGACAGGGGGCTTACACTGAAGCTTTCTTT
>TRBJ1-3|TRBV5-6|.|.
CASSFGDSIGNTIYF
TGTGCCAGCAGCTTCGGAGACAGTATTGGAAACACCATATATTTT
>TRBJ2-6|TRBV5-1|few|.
CASSLGPLSSGANVLTF
TGCGCCAGCAGCTTGGGGCCCCTTAGCTCTGGGGCCAACGTCCTGACTTTC
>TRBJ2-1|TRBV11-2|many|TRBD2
CASSAPLAGIEQFF
TGTGCCAGCAGCGCTCCACTAGCGGGGATTGAGCAGTTCTTC
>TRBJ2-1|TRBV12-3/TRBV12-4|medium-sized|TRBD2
CASSLGAGGPREQFF
TGTGCCAGCAGTTTGGGAGCGGGGGGGCCAAGGGAGCAGTTCTTC
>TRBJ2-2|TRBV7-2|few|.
CASSTSLRHSNTGELFF
TGTGCCAGCAGCACCTCACTTAGACATTCGAACACCGGGGAGCTGTTTTTT
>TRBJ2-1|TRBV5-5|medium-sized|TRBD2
CASSLAEIAGAQEQFF
TGTGCCAGCAGCTTGGCCGAAATAGCGGGGGCTCAAGAGCAGTTCTTC
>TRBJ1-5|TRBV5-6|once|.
CASSQGHLTSGHF
TGTGCCAGCAGTCAGGGACACCTCACATCGGGGCATTTT
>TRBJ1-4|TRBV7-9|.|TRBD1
CASSPRGGAPSEKLFF
TGTGCCAGCAGCCCGAGAGGGGGCGCGCCCTCCGAAAAACTGTTTTTT
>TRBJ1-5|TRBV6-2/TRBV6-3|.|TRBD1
CASSLWGQGVQPQHF
TGTGCCAGCAGTTTGTGGGGACAGGGGGTTCAGCCCCAGCATTTT
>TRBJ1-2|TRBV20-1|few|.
CSARDLAGFYGYTF
TGCAGTGCTAGAGATTTGGCCGGGTTCTATGGCTACACCTTC
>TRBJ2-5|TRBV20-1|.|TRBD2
CSAGTSGGREAYF
TGCAGTGCCGGGACTAGCGGGGGCCGGGAGGCCTACTTC
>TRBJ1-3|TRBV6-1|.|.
CASKGTKSSGNTIYF
TGTGCCAGCAAGGGGACAAAGAGCTCTGGAAACACCATATATTTT
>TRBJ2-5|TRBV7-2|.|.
CASSLGRGFETQYF
TGTGCCAGCAGCTTAGGCAGGGGATTTGAGACCCAGTACTTC
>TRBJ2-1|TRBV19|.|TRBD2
CASRVLAGAYNEQFF
TGTGCCAGCAGGGTTCTAGCGGGGGCCTACAATGAGCAGTTCTTC
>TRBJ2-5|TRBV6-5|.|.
CAISERRETQYF
TGTGCCATCAGTGAGCGGCGGGAGACCCAGTACTTC
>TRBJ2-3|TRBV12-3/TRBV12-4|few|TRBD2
CASSLTSAGDTQYF
TGTGCCAGCAGTTTGACTAGCGCCGGGGATACGCAGTATTTT
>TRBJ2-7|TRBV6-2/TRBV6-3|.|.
CASSYSKSDRYTTYEQYF
TGTGCCAGCAGTTACTCGAAGTCTGACAGGTACACTACCTACGAGCAGTACTTC